This T cell receptor (beta chain) was retrieved from a study of vaccination and CD4 T cells after COVID-19 (dated by TCRdb to between 2021 and 2022). Concerning the study at large: SARS-CoV-2 positivity had been established in the convalescent patients by nasal swab PCR, and mild disease was recorded in roughly 10 of these patients and severe disease in one. Overlapping spike peptide pools from SARS-CoV-2 and from the common cold coronaviruses HCoV-NL63, HCoV-OC43 and HCoV-229E were used as culture stimuli. In the convalescent cohort there were six males and four females, among whom were two Hispanic individuals, seven Caucasians, two Asians and one multiracial person. In control cultures, a CEFX viral epitope pool was used as positive control, an HIV-1 Nef peptide pool was used as negative control, or no peptide was added. The time from the second vaccine dose to post-vaccine blood sampling had a median of roughly 70 days and ranged from roughly 13 to 241 days. Two doses of either the Pfizer-BioNTech BNT162b2 vaccine (n=8) or the Moderna mRNA-1273 vaccine (n=2) were administered to participants. Post-COVID blood samples from convalescent patients were collected a median of roughly 100 days after diagnosis, with a range of about 35 to 180 days. The spike-specific CD4+ TCR repertoire was compared before and after mRNA vaccination in approximately 9 COVID-19 convalescent patients and a few infection-naive healthy vaccine recipients. What the work shows at the level of the full study, not this receptor alone: The study included relatively few convalescent patients and did not analyze early timepoints after natural infection. In convalescent patients, nearly all vaccine-specific clones (304 of 307) were found to be mono-reactive for SARS-CoV-2 spike rather than cross-reactive with common cold coronaviruses. In convalescent patients, a median approximately 90% of post-vaccine SARS-CoV-2-reactive clones were detected only after vaccination, suggesting vaccine-specific priming. The median count of SARS-CoV-2-reactive clonotypes went up from around 20 after infection to some 38 after vaccination, although the change was not significant.

Relative to germline, V is missing 6 bases and J is missing 6 bases, with 12 bases of the junction outside any gene match. The CDR3 contains 17 residues, cysteine and phenylalanine counted. Of all the DNA, just the CDR3 is kept, 51 bases in frame from base 1. Concerning this clonotype itself: Its antigen has not been determined. It has no much larger one-base neighbor in the sample; base qualities were not kept.

Receptor amplification or capture employed PCR. TCR sequencing of DNA from cultured CD4+ T cells used the Oncomine TCR Beta short-read assay at the Johns Hopkins FTIC core. The QIAamp micro DNA kit was used to extract genomic DNA from the cultured CD4+ T cells. Oncomine TCR Beta libraries made from cultured CD4+ T cells were pooled using unique dual indexes and sequenced on an Illumina iSeq 100. Per the source publication's procedure: Non-productive sequences were removed, and CDR3s that did not start with C, did not end with F or W, or were shorter than 7 amino acids were discarded. The MANAFEST web application was used to identify antigen-specific clonotypes by comparing peptide-stimulated wells against reference wells and other culture wells. Positive clones required FDR below 0.05, an odds ratio above 5, and productive frequency above 0.1% in at least two of three replicate wells. A clonotype was classed as cross-reactive if the clonotype showed significant expansion both in SARS-CoV-2 spike wells and in at least one common cold coronavirus spike condition. CDR3 homology was assessed with Levenshtein distances (stringdist) and unrooted phylogenetic trees (ape) in R version 3.6.1. Using fastp at Q25 and MiXCR, TCRdb reprocessed the public reads and kept productive beta chains. Each CDR3 protein gets just one entry, which takes the most common genes and DNA from the rows behind it. These V and J calls are TCRdb output, not the study's own analysis. The table for this sample lists around 17,000 distinct CDR3 sequences; 30% to 45% of them were counted only once. 14% to 15% of the sample belongs to the ten largest clones.

Explained via the paper, the treatment or condition label denotes: roughly nine-day PBMC culture with coronavirus spike peptide pools or control peptides (ViraFEST assay). To expand antigen-specific T cells with peptide pools and then pick out the expanded clonotypes through TCR sequencing, the study relied on the ViraFEST assay. The positive SARS-CoV-2 PCR tests of the convalescent patients were dated from March to December 2020, before the Alpha, Beta and Delta variants emerged in the United States. PBMCs were cultured at roughly 1.8 million per well in IMDM supplemented with roughly 5% human AB serum and about 10 IU/ml IL-2, with about 11 ug/ml peptide pools added. Half of the culture medium was replaced with fresh IL-2-containing medium on days 3 and 7. After approximately 10 days of culture, CD4+ T cells were isolated by negative selection using the EasySep CD4+ T cell isolation kit. Ficoll-Paque Plus gradient centrifugation was used to isolate PBMCs from whole blood, and the isolated PBMCs were then either used fresh or cryopreserved at -140C. Culture conditions were generally each tested in triplicate wells.

Sequencing was performed on cultured CD4+ T cells from blood. The TCR was taken from a human donor with COVID-19. The sequence joins TRBV12-3 or TRBV12-4 to TRBJ1-6; TRBD1 lines up with 9 middle nucleotides. The CDR3 amino acid sequence is: CASRTRTGELSNSPLHF. The bases are TGTGCCAGCAGAACCCGGACAGGGGAGCTTAGTAATTCACCCCTCCACTTT.